The next 25 T cell receptor beta chains were all read from a single sample in a study of cytomegalovirus exposure and HLA in healthy donors. Use of 60 Vbeta and 13 Jbeta primers characterized the PCR. Clones were sequenced by immunoSEQ multiplex PCR, and TCRdb holds only the in-frame ones, with some missing. The sample consists of over 100,000 clones, roughly 80% of them appearing once. Material for sequencing was PBMCs. The receptors come from a woman between 40 and 55 years old in good health and CMV-seronegative.

CDR3 DNA: TGTGCCAGCAGTGGTAGGACAGGGGGCTGGTTCGAGCAGTACTTC. It yields the protein CASSGRTGGWFEQYF. The J gene is TRBJ2-7, the V gene TRBV6-1; 11 bases are shared with TRBD1. The CDR3 totals 15 residues. Germline CDR1 and CDR2: MNHNS and SASEGT. The ends lost 4 bases at V and 6 bases at J; junction bases unmatched: 8.

This clone has just a few counts. V gene TRBV11-2 combines with J gene TRBJ2-7; D unresolved. This CDR3 contains 13 residues. V was shortened by 2 bases and J by 4 bases, with 9 bases between the two germline ends. CDR1 SGHAT and CDR2 FQNNGV come from the germline V gene. CDR3 amino acids: CASSLSQRYEQYF. The DNA for the CDR3 is TGTGCCAGCAGCTTAAGCCAGAGGTACGAGCAGTACTTC.

The chain joins TRBV29-1 to TRBJ1-1, with unresolved D. CDR1 and CDR2 from the germline V gene are SQVTM and ANQGSEA. There are 13 residues in the CDR3. Trimming stripped 2 bases from V and 6 bases from J, with 13 bases between. The CDR3 loop reads CSVERPGFPEAFF. The CDR3 DNA sequence: TGCAGCGTTGAAAGGCCGGGGTTCCCTGAAGCTTTCTTT.

This chain links TRBV4-2 with TRBJ2-5; TRBD2 agrees at 7 bases. TRBJ2-7 explains the end of the DNA better; the J call may be wrong. The CDR3 has 17 amino acids. Looked up from germline, CDR1 is LGHNA and CDR2 is YNFKEQ. CDR3 residues: CASSPQYGLAEAYEQYF. The CDR3 bases are TGTGCCAGCAGCCCACAATACGGCCTAGCGGAGGCCTACGAGCAGTACTTC.

The V and J genes are TRBV4-1 and TRBJ2-3; 7 bases map to TRBD2. CDR1 is MGHRA, CDR2 YSYEKL, per germline. V shed 1 base and J 0 bases; nucleotides not matched to a gene: 7. The CDR3 is 17 residues long. The CDR3 spells CASSQASLAVSTDTQYF. The CDR3, as DNA: TGCGCCAGCAGCCAAGCATCTCTAGCGGTTAGCACAGATACGCAGTATTTT.

V and J are TRBV6-5 and TRBJ2-7; 9 bases match TRBD2. Per germline, CDR1 MNHEY and CDR2 SVGAGI. This CDR3 has 16 amino acids. With V trimmed by 0 bases and J by 2 bases, 5 bases remained unmatched. The CDR3 DNA is TGTGCCAGCAGTTACTCTAGCGGGAGAATCCCCTACGAGCAGTACTTC. As protein: CASSYSSGRIPYEQYF.

The chain has TRBV15 and TRBJ2-1; 11 bases line up with TRBD2. After removal of 10 bases from V and 6 bases from J, the junction contained 5 bases not matched to a gene. The CDR3 consists of 13 residues. In germline, CDR1 is LNHNV, CDR2 YYDKDF (reference sequence). CDR3 sequence (DNA): TGTGCCATCCGACTAGCGGGACCCAATGAGCAGTTCTTC. Encoded protein: CAIRLAGPNEQFF.

The chain is built from TRBV15 and TRBJ2-2; D is perhaps TRBD2 (5 bases). CDR1 and CDR2 (germline): LNHNV, YYDKDF (reference sequence). This CDR3 has 15 amino acids. V gave up 1 base and J gave up 6 bases, with 12 bases separating them. DNA for the CDR3: TGTGCCACCAGCAGAGTGGTACTAGGCGCCGGGGAGCTGTTTTTT. As protein: CATSRVVLGAGELFF.

This chain joins TRBV4-3 and TRBJ2-1; 9 nucleotides align to TRBD2. J lost 3 bases, V lost 7 bases, and 13 bases had no gene match. Germline CDR1 reads LGHNA; CDR2 reads YSLEER. This CDR3 has 17 amino acids. CDR3 residues: CASTPRAASGIYNEQFF. Written as DNA, the CDR3 is TGCGCCAGCACCCCGCGGGCCGCTAGCGGGATCTACAATGAGCAGTTCTTC.

The chain combines TRBV27 with TRBJ2-5; 7 bases match TRBD1. This CDR3 has 14 amino acids. Germline CDR1 MNHEY, CDR2 SMNVEV (reference sequence). Trimming removed 5 bases from V and 4 bases from J; junction bases left unmatched: 7. CDR3 protein: CASSLTGTAETQYF. The CDR3 DNA sequence: TGTGCCAGCAGTCTCACCGGGACAGCAGAGACCCAGTACTTC.

This rearrangement joins TRBV19 to TRBJ2-6, with 8 nucleotides matching TRBD1. The CDR3 has 18 amino acids. Germline V gives CDR1 LNHDA, CDR2 SQIVND (reference sequence). V dropped 2 bases and J dropped 0; count of bases not matched to a gene: 6. The CDR3 spells CASSIKGRGRSGANVLTF. The DNA for the CDR3 is TGTGCCAGTAGTATAAAGGGCAGGGGGCGCTCTGGGGCCAACGTCCTGACTTTC.

The chain carries TRBV10-2 and TRBJ2-1, with 9 nucleotides matching TRBD2. The CDR3 sequence is 18 residues long. From germline, CDR1 is WSHSY and CDR2 SAAADI. V gave up 4 bases and J gave up 12 bases; unmatched junction bases: 22. The DNA of the CDR3 is TGCGCCAGCAGTGGGGTTGTAGCGGGAGCGAGCCGAACAATGGGGCAGTTCTTC. Protein product: CASSGVVAGASRTMGQFF.

In its sample, this clone was seen a few times. The chain employs TRBV19 and TRBJ1-1, with D uncertain. Germline CDR1 and CDR2: LNHDA and SQIVND (reference sequence). The CDR3 consists of 13 residues. The V end was cut by 3 bases, the J end by 5 bases, with 10 bases between. Written as DNA, the CDR3 is TGTGCCAGTAGTATGTCGGGTGTGACTGAAGCTTTCTTT. This sequence encodes CASSMSGVTEAFF.

This clone was observed a handful of times. The chain is built from TRBV19 and TRBJ1-1; no firm D call. Germline V CDR1 and CDR2: LNHDA, SQIVND (reference sequence). This CDR3 has 12 residues. V was pared by 6 bases and J by 0 bases, with 5 bases between. This CDR3 is CASRRVNTEAFF. The DNA for the CDR3 is TGTGCCAGTAGGCGGGTGAACACTGAAGCTTTCTTT.

The gene calls are TRBV28 and TRBJ2-7; a possible D gene is TRBD2 (5 bases). The germline gives CDR1 MDHEN, CDR2 SYDVKM. This CDR3 has 14 amino acids. Trimming pared 10 bases from V and 2 bases from J, leaving 18 bases between. CDR3 bases: TGTGCCACCTCAGGAGGAGTTACCCCCTACGAGCAGTACTTC. This codes for CATSGGVTPYEQYF. Variable domain in full (rest from reference TRBV28 and TRBJ2-7): DVKVTQSSRYLVKRTGEKVFLECVQDMDHENMFWYRQDPGLGLRLIYFSYDVKMKEKGDIPEGYSVSREKKERFSLILESASTNQTSMYLCATSGGVTPYEQYFGPGTRLTVT.

V usage is TRBV5-1 and J usage is TRBJ2-2; the D is unclear. V lost 3 bases, J lost 3 bases, and 18 bases lay in between. Per germline, CDR1 SGHRS and CDR2 YFSETQ. The CDR3 has 17 amino acids. In DNA, the CDR3 is TGCGCCAGCAGCTACGCGGAGTTCCTAGTCGACACCGGGGAGCTGTTTTTT. Translated: CASSYAEFLVDTGELFF.

J is TRBJ1-4 and V is TRBV5-8, with TRBD1 matching over 7 bases. The CDR3 totals 15 residues. Trimming took 1 base from V and 4 from J; bases not matched to a gene: 4. Germline V gene data show CDR1 as SGHTS and CDR2 as YDEGEE. Written as DNA, the CDR3 is TGTGCCAGCAGCTTGTTGGACAGGCTTAATGAAAAACTGTTTTTT. It codes for CASSLLDRLNEKLFF.

V gene TRBV29-1 combines with J gene TRBJ2-7; 7 bases are a match to TRBD2. The V gene's germline CDR1 is SQVTM and CDR2 ANQGSEA. J was trimmed by 0 bases and V by 4 bases; bases with no gene match: 3. The CDR3 covers 13 residues. The CDR3 bases are TGCAGCGTTGGGGGGGGGACCTCCTACGAGCAGTACTTC. It specifies CSVGGGTSYEQYF.

The chain uses TRBV27 and TRBJ1-3; possible D gene TRBD1, 6 bases. V was clipped by 5 bases and J by 2 bases, with 13 bases between them. In germline, CDR1 is MNHEY, CDR2 SMNVEV (reference sequence). The CDR3 contains 15 residues. The CDR3 reads CASSPDSDPGNTIYF. In nucleotides, the CDR3 is TGTGCCAGCAGTCCGGACAGTGACCCTGGAAACACCATATATTTT.

This clone was observed a few times. CDR3 sequence (DNA): TGTGCCAGCGGGGAAGCGGGGGGGCAGGATACGCAGTATTTT. This codes for CASGEAGGQDTQYF. The chain combines TRBV6-1 with TRBJ2-3; 10 bases are shared with TRBD2. J gave up 6 bases and V 8 bases, and 8 bases lay outside the gene matches. Looked up from germline, CDR1 is MNHNS and CDR2 is SASEGT. The CDR3 loop spans 14 amino acids.

The chain employs TRBV5-8 and TRBJ2-7; D perhaps matches TRBD2 (6 bases). The V end was cut by 0 bases, the J end by 5 bases, with 12 bases between. Per germline, CDR1 SGHTS and CDR2 YDEGEE. The CDR3 covers 14 residues. CDR3 DNA sequence: TGTGCCAGCAGCTTGGCCAGGGAGGTCGACGAGCAGTACTTC. It translates to CASSLAREVDEQYF.

V and J are TRBV28 and TRBJ2-7; weak D call: TRBD1 (6 bases). Germline CDR1 is MDHEN and CDR2 is SYDVKM. Trimming shortened V by 7 bases and J by 1 base, and 11 bases separated the two germline ends. The CDR3 spans 13 residues. CDR3 DNA: TGTGCCAGCATGGACAGTCCTTCCTACGAGCAGTACTTC. Translated: CASMDSPSYEQYF.

This clone has only one observation. The chain is built from TRBV7-2 and TRBJ1-5; D uncertain. CDR3 length: 16 amino acids. Trimming left V 5 bases short and J 0 bases short, with 14 bases between. Per the germline V gene, CDR1 is SGHTA and CDR2 is FQGNSA. This chain's CDR3 is CASSLGSSRSNQPQHF. The CDR3 nucleotides are TGTGCCAGCAGCCTCGGGTCTTCACGTAGCAATCAGCCCCAGCATTTT.

The chain couples TRBV9 to TRBJ1-2, with a weak D call TRBD1 (5 bases). Looked up from germline, CDR1 is SGDLS and CDR2 is YYNGEE. The CDR3 is made up of 13 amino acids. V lost 0 bases to trimming and J lost 8 bases, with 11 bases between them. CDR3 in amino acids: CASSVAWGEGYTF. CDR3 DNA: TGTGCCAGCAGCGTAGCGTGGGGGGAAGGCTACACCTTC.

V usage is TRBV7-9 and J usage is TRBJ2-1, with D perhaps TRBD2 (5 bases). Looked up from germline, CDR1 is SEHNR and CDR2 is FQNEAQ (reference sequence). Trimming removed 5 bases from V and 16 bases from J, with 21 bases in between. There are 13 residues in the CDR3. The CDR3 sequence: CASSPQEDQRVFF. The CDR3 nucleotides read TGTGCCAGCAGCCCCCAGGAGGACCAGAGGGTCTTCTTC.